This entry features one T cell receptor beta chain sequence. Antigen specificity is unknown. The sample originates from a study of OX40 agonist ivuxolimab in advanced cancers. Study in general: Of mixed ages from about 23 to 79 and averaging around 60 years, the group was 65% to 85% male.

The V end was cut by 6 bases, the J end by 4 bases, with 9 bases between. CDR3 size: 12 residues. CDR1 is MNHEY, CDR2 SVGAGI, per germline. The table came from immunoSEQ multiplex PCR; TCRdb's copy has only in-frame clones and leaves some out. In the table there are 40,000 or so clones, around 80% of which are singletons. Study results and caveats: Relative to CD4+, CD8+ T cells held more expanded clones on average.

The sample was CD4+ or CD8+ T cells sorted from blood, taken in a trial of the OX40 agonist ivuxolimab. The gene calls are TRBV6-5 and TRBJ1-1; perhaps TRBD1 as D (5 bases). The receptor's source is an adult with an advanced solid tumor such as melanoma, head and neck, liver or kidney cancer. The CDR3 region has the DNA TGTGCCAGCAGGAAGGGGCTCACTGAAGCTTTCTTT. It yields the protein CASRKGLTEAFF.